This T cell receptor (beta chain) was sequenced during a study of T-cell reconstitution after alpha-beta-depleted transplantation in children. Whole-study findings and limits: As was reported, about two months after transplant, alpha-beta T cells came from several hundred expanded graft clones.

This clonotype showed up many times. Antigen specificity is unknown. Construction of the TCRbeta library involved unique molecular identifiers. MiXCR, run by TCRdb on the PCR reads, gives a single entry per CDR3 protein. The data show around 600,000 distinct CDR3 sequences, roughly 24% seen once. The germline CDR1 and CDR2 sequences are SQVTM and ANQGSEA. The V end was cut by 7 bases, the J end by 4 bases, with 7 bases between. This CDR3 region has 10 residues. The source material was PBMCs, mostly from graft donor cells, sampled 360 days after TCRalphabeta/CD19-depleted stem cell transplant. The TCR was taken from a boy less than two years old who had a stem cell transplant for acute myeloid leukemia, so the T cells may come from the graft donor. The chain employs TRBV29-1 and TRBJ1-1, with D perhaps TRBD1 (5 bases). This CDR3 is CSAGGTEAFF. The CDR3 nucleotides are TGCAGCGCTGGGGGCACTGAAGCTTTCTTT.